This T cell receptor (beta chain) was recovered during a study of blood T cell repertoires in COVID-19. As for the study in general: Sources were T cells, B-cell-depleted T cells, or PBMCs; the material itself was cDNA or gDNA.

Per the original data handling: The authors estimated nucleated cell counts from reference gene primer amplification. TCRdb's table, derived via immunoSEQ multiplex PCR, lists solely in-frame clones and lacks some. V and J calls and clone size are as listed in that table; D and trimming were resolved from the DNA. The sample includes about 110,000 clones, over 75% of them seen just once. Trimming stripped 6 bases from V and 4 bases from J, with 15 bases between. Germline lookup yields CDR1 MDHEN and CDR2 SYDVKM. The CDR3 runs to 14 residues. Sequences were obtained from peripheral blood. The clonotype comes from a woman between 65 and 79 years old with acute or convalescent COVID-19. The chain recombines TRBV28 with TRBJ1-1; D possibly corresponds to TRBD1 (5 bases). CDR3 nucleotides: TGTGCCAGCAGCGTCGGGGGGGTTGCCACTGAAGCTTTCTTT. Translating it yields CASSVGGVATEAFF.